Shown below are 17 T cell receptor beta chains from a single sample sequenced in a study of beta chain features in type 1 diabetes. Sequencing targeted expressed TCRB transcripts, as all isolated RNA had been reverse transcribed. Libraries were prepared by immunoSEQ multiplex PCR; TCRdb keeps only in-frame clonotypes and omits some of them. The repertoire holds 240,000 or so clones, about 25% seen once, with approximately 4% in the top ten. The source material was central memory CD4+ T cells from blood. These receptors originate from a man in his thirties or forties in good health.

The sample holds a few counts of this clone. DNA for the CDR3: TGTGCCAGCAGTGAAGAGGGCTCGAGCAATCAGCCCCAGCATTTT. Translating gives CASSEEGSSNQPQHF. J is TRBJ1-5 and V is TRBV2, with unresolved D. The CDR3 has 15 residues. Germline-derived CDR1 and CDR2 are SNHLY and FYNNEI. Between the trimmed V and J ends, which lost 1 base and 1 base, there was a span of 8 bases. Full variable domain (remainder filled in from reference TRBV2 and TRBJ1-5): EPEVTQTPSHQVTQMGQEVILRCVPISNHLYFYWYRQILGQKVEFLVSFYNNEISEKSEIFDDQFSVERPDGSNFTLKIRSTKLEDSAMYFCASSEEGSSNQPQHFGDGTRLSIL.

V is TRBV11-2 and J is TRBJ2-2; D not certain. Germline values: CDR1 SGHAT, CDR2 FQNNGV. V gave up 8 bases and J gave up 2 bases, with 12 bases separating them. The CDR3 length is 14 residues. The CDR3 is CASPRGPNTGELFF. The CDR3 DNA follows: TGTGCCAGCCCCCGCGGCCCAAACACCGGGGAGCTGTTTTTT. The full variable domain, in which reference TRBV11-2 and TRBJ2-2 provide the parts outside the CDR3, is EAGVAQSPRYKIIEKRQSVAFWCNPISGHATLYWYQQILGQGPKLLIQFQNNGVVDDSQLPKDRFSAERLKGVDSTLKIQPAKLEDSAVYLCASPRGPNTGELFFGEGSRLTVL.

This clone came up a few times. The V gene is TRBV2, the J gene TRBJ2-3, with D perhaps being TRBD1 or TRBD2 (5 bases each). The germline V and J ends were trimmed by 4 bases and 4 bases, with 15 bases remaining between them. The CDR3 spans 15 residues. Per the germline V gene, CDR1 is SNHLY and CDR2 is FYNNEI. This chain's CDR3 is CASSARGVSPDTQYF. CDR3 bases: TGTGCCAGCAGTGCTCGAGGGGTCTCGCCAGATACGCAGTATTTT.

This sequence joins TRBV5-1 and TRBJ1-1; 10 nucleotides agree with TRBD1. The J segment lost 1 base and the V segment lost 6 bases, leaving 6 bases of the junction unmatched. Germline V gives CDR1 SGHRS, CDR2 YFSETQ. The CDR3 is 15 residues long. As DNA, the CDR3 is TGCGCCAGCACCAAGGACAGGGGGTCGAACACTGAAGCTTTCTTT. Its translation is CASTKDRGSNTEAFF.

This clone was seen a few times. The rearrangement links TRBV7-2 to TRBJ2-1, with 8 positions matching TRBD1. J was trimmed by 6 bases and V by 0 bases; bases with no gene match: 4. The CDR3 runs 15 residues. Per germline, CDR1 SGHTA and CDR2 FQGNSA. The CDR3 DNA is TGTGCCAGCAGCTTAGCAAGGACAGGGAGCAATGAGCAGTTCTTC. Translated, it gives CASSLARTGSNEQFF.

This sequence joins TRBV5-6 and TRBJ2-5, with no clear D. The CDR3 consists of 14 residues. V was shortened by 3 bases and J by 3 bases, with 12 bases between the two germline ends. Germline CDR1 is SGHDT and CDR2 is YYEEEE. This CDR3 is CASSSWTAEETQYF. The CDR3 DNA is TGTGCCAGCAGCTCGTGGACGGCGGAAGAGACCCAGTACTTC.

This clone was seen a few times. The chain combines TRBV5-1 with TRBJ1-2, with D hard to call. V was clipped by 3 bases and J by 0 bases, with 6 bases between them. CDR1 is SGHRS, CDR2 YFSETQ, per germline. This CDR3 has 13 residues. The CDR3 region is CASSSRPNYGYTF. The CDR3 DNA reads as TGCGCCAGCAGCTCAAGGCCTAACTATGGCTACACCTTC.

This clone was picked up a small number of times. The CDR3: CASRQDIQGSYEQYF. The CDR3 DNA reads TGTGCCAGCAGGCAAGACATCCAGGGGTCCTACGAGCAGTACTTC. The chain is built from TRBV5-4 and TRBJ2-7; perhaps TRBD1 as D (6 bases). Germline loops: CDR1 SGHNT, CDR2 YYREEE (reference sequence). The CDR3 totals 15 residues. V was shortened by 5 bases and J by 1 base, with 16 bases between the two germline ends.

The V and J genes are TRBV29-1 and TRBJ2-2; D is possibly TRBD1 (6 bases). From germline, CDR1 is SQVTM and CDR2 ANQGSEA. The CDR3 covers 13 residues. V shed 5 bases and J shed 0 bases, with 7 bases lying between them. CDR3 sequence reads: CSVKGANTGELFF. The CDR3 DNA reads TGCAGCGTTAAGGGGGCGAACACCGGGGAGCTGTTTTTT.

This clone has more than one count but fewer than ten. The genes are TRBV5-1 and TRBJ2-6; the D is unclear. The germline CDR1 and CDR2 sequences are SGHRS and YFSETQ. With 4 bases removed from V and 0 bases from J, the gap between germline ends came to 17 bases. The CDR3 is made up of 18 amino acids. The CDR3 DNA reads TGCGCCAGCAGCGCGGTTAGGCAACTTCACTCTGGGGCCAACGTCCTGACTTTC. Translation: CASSAVRQLHSGANVLTF.

In this sample, this clone turned up a few times. The chain is built from TRBV2 and TRBJ1-1, with no clear D. CDR1 is SNHLY, CDR2 FYNNEI, per germline. The germline V and J ends were trimmed by 1 base and 3 bases, with 6 bases remaining between them. The CDR3 is 13 amino acids. The CDR3 spells CASSEGKHTEAFF. The DNA for the CDR3 is TGTGCCAGCAGTGAAGGGAAGCACACTGAAGCTTTCTTT.

The chain has TRBV11-2 and TRBJ2-1, with D possibly TRBD1 on 6 matching bases. Germline loops: CDR1 SGHAT, CDR2 FQNNGV. V was clipped by 1 base and J by 4 bases, with 11 bases between them. This CDR3 has 15 residues. This CDR3 reads CASSLGGHGYNEQFF. For the CDR3, the DNA is TGTGCCAGCAGCTTAGGGGGGCATGGGTACAATGAGCAGTTCTTC.

This clone appeared once. The chain uses TRBV7-7 and TRBJ2-2; D is unclear. Between the trimmed V and J ends, which lost 5 bases and 7 bases, there was a span of 11 bases. Germline CDR1 SSHAT, CDR2 FNYEAQ (reference sequence). This CDR3 is built from 13 residues. CDR3 sequence (DNA): TGTGCCAGCAGCCCGACCGCTATCGGGGAGCTGTTTTTT. It specifies CASSPTAIGELFF.

The chain links TRBV28 to TRBJ2-4; D uncertain. Trimming stripped 3 bases from V and 0 bases from J, with 9 bases between. The CDR3 consists of 15 residues. From germline, CDR1 is MDHEN and CDR2 SYDVKM. CDR3 sequence: CASSLDPTAKNIQYF. The DNA for the CDR3 is TGTGCCAGCAGTTTGGATCCGACAGCCAAAAACATTCAGTACTTC. Full variable domain (remainder filled in from reference TRBV28 and TRBJ2-4): DVKVTQSSRYLVKRTGEKVFLECVQDMDHENMFWYRQDPGLGLRLIYFSYDVKMKEKGDIPEGYSVSREKKERFSLILESASTNQTSMYLCASSLDPTAKNIQYFGAGTRLSVL.

This rearrangement joins TRBV4-3 to TRBJ2-1; no firm D call. The CDR3 loop spans 15 amino acids. With 2 bases removed from V and 4 bases from J, the gap between germline ends came to 12 bases. In germline, CDR1 is LGHNA, CDR2 YSLEER. CDR3 sequence: CASSQQTRSYNEQFF. The CDR3 nucleotides are TGCGCCAGCAGCCAACAAACCCGCAGTTACAATGAGCAGTTCTTC.

This clone occurred a few times. The CDR3 DNA sequence: TGCGCCAGCAGCAAAGGGACAGGAACGGGGGAGACCCAGTACTTC. This gives the protein CASSKGTGTGETQYF. V gene TRBV5-1 combines with J gene TRBJ2-5, with TRBD1 matching 8 bases. Germline V gene data show CDR1 as SGHRS and CDR2 as YFSETQ. After removal of 4 bases from V and 5 bases from J, the junction contained 10 bases not matched to a gene. This CDR3 is 15 amino acids long.

This clone was detected only a few times. This chain connects TRBV29-1 to TRBJ2-1, with 14 bases fitting TRBD2. Germline V gene lookup returns CDR1 SQVTM and CDR2 ANQGSEA. V was pared by 7 bases and J by 3 bases, with 5 bases of the junction left unmatched. CDR3 size: 15 residues. As DNA, the CDR3 is TGCAGCGCTAGACTAGCGGGGGGGAGCTACAATGAGCAGTTCTTC. Translated: CSARLAGGSYNEQFF.